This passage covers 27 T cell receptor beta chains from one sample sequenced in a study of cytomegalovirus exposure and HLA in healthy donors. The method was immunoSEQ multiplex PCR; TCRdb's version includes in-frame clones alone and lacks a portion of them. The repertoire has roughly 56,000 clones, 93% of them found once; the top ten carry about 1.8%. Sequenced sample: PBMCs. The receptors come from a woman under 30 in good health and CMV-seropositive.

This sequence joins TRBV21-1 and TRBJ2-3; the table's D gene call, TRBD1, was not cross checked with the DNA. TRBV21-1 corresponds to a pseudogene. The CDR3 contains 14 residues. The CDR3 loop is CASTLDRDPDTQYF. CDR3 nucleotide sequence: TGTGCCAGCACCCTGGACAGGGACCCAGATACGCAGTATTTT.

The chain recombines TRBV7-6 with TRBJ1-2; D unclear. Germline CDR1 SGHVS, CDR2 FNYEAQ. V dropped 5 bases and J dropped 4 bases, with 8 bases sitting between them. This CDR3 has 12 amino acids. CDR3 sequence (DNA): TGTGCCAGCAGCGCGGACTCCTATGGCTACACCTTC. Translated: CASSADSYGYTF.

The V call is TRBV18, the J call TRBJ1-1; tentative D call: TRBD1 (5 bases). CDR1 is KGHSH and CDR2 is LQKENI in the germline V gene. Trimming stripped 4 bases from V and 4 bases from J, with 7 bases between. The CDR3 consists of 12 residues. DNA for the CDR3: TGTGCCAGCTCACGGGGGGGCACTGAAGCTTTCTTT. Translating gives CASSRGGTEAFF.

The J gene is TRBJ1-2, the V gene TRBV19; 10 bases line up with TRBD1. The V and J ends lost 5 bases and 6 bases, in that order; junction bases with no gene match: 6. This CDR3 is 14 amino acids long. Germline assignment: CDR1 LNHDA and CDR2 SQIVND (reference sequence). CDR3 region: CASSSPGTGDGYTF. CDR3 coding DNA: TGTGCCAGTAGTTCCCCCGGGACAGGGGATGGCTACACCTTC. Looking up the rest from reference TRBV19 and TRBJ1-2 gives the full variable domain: DGGITQSPKYLFRKEGQNVTLSCEQNLNHDAMYWYRQDPGQGLRLIYYSQIVNDFQKGDIAEGYSVSREKKESFPLTVTSAQKNPTAFYLCASSSPGTGDGYTFGSGTRLTVV.

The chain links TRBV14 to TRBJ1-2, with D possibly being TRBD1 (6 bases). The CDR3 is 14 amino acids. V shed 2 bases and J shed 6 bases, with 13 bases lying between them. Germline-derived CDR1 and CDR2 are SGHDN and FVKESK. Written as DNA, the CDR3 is TGTGCCAGCAGCCAACAGGGGTTCTTTGATGGCTACACCTTC. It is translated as CASSQQGFFDGYTF.

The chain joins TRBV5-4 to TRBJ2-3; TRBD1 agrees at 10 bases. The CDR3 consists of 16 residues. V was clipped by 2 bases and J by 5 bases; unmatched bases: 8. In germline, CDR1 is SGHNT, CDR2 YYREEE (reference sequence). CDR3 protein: CASSFGTGVLGDTQYF. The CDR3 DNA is TGTGCCAGCAGCTTTGGGACAGGGGTTTTAGGAGATACGCAGTATTTT. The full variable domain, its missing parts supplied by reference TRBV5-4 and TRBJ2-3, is ETGVTQSPTHLIKTRGQQVTLRCSSQSGHNTVSWYQQALGQGPQFIFQYYREEENGRGNFPPRFSGLQFPNYSSELNVNALELDDSALYLCASSFGTGVLGDTQYFGPGTRLTVL.

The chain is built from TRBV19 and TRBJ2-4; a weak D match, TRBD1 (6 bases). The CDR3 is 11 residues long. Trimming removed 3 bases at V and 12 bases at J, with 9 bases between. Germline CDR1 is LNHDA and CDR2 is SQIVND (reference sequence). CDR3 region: CASSIQGSQYF. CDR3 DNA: TGTGCCAGTAGTATCCAGGGGAGTCAGTACTTC.

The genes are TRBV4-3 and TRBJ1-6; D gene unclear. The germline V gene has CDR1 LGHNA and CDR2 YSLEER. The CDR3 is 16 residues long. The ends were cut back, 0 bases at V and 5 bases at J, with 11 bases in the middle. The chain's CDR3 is CASSQEAGYNNSPLHF. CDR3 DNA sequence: TGCGCCAGCAGCCAAGAAGCGGGTTATAATAATTCACCCCTCCACTTT.

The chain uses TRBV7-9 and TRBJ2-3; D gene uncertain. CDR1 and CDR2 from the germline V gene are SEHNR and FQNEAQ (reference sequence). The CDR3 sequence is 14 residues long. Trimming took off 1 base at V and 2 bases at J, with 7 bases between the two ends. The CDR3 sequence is CASSLGDFTDTQYF. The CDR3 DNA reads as TGTGCCAGCAGCTTAGGAGACTTCACAGATACGCAGTATTTT. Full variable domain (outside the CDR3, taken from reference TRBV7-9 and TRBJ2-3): DTGVSQNPRHKITKRGQNVTFRCDPISEHNRLYWYRQTLGQGPEFLTYFQNEAQLEKSRLLSDRFSAERPKGSFSTLEIQRTEQGDSAMYLCASSLGDFTDTQYFGPGTRLTVL.

CDR3 protein: CASSNGPGGTEAFF. In DNA, the CDR3 is TGTGCCAGCAGCAACGGGCCAGGGGGTACTGAAGCTTTCTTT. The chain combines TRBV7-2 with TRBJ1-1, with TRBD1 matching 7 bases. J lost 5 bases, V lost 5 bases, and 8 bases had no gene match. In germline, CDR1 is SGHTA, CDR2 FQGNSA. The CDR3 runs to 14 residues.

CDR3: CASSNSVGGFQNEAFF. CDR3 DNA sequence: TGTGCCAGCAGTAATTCCGTAGGGGGATTTCAGAATGAAGCTTTCTTT. V is TRBV13 and J is TRBJ1-1; possibly TRBD1 for D (6 bases). V lost 6 bases to trimming and J lost 7 bases, with 24 bases between them. The CDR3 extends over 16 amino acids. The germline CDR1 and CDR2 sequences are PRHDT and FYEKMQ (reference sequence).

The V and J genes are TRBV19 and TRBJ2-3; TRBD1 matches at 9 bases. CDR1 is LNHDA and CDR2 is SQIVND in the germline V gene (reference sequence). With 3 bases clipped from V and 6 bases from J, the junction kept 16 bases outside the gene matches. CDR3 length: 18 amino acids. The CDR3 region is CASSIGGGQGRNRDTQYF. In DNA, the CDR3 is TGTGCCAGTAGTATCGGGGGCGGACAGGGGAGAAATCGGGATACGCAGTATTTT.

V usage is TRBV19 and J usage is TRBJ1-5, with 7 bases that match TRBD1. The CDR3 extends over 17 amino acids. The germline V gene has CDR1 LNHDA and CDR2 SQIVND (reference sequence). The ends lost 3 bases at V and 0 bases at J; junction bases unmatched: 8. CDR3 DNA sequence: TGTGCCAGTAGTATTACCCTCGGACAGGTTAGCAATCAGCCCCAGCATTTT. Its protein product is CASSITLGQVSNQPQHF.

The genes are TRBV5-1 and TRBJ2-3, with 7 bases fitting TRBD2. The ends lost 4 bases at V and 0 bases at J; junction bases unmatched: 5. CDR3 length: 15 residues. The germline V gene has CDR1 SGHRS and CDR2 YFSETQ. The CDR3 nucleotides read TGCGCCAGCAGCAGCCACGGGGGGAGCACAGATACGCAGTATTTT. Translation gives CASSSHGGSTDTQYF. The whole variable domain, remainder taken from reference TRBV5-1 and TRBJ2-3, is KAGVTQTPRYLIKTRGQQVTLSCSPISGHRSVSWYQQTPGQGLQFLFEYFSETQRNKGNFPGRFSGRQFSNSRSEMNVSTLELGDSALYLCASSSHGGSTDTQYFGPGTRLTVL.

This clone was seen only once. The CDR3 sequence is CASSQAGGQGRLATQYF. CDR3 nucleotides: TGCGCCAGCAGCCAAGCCGGAGGACAGGGCCGCTTAGCAACCCAGTACTTC. The J gene is TRBJ2-5, the V gene TRBV4-1; TRBD1 matches 8 bases. The J segment lost 8 bases and the V segment lost 1 base, leaving 15 bases of the junction unmatched. The CDR3 loop spans 17 amino acids. Per the germline V gene, CDR1 is MGHRA and CDR2 is YSYEKL.

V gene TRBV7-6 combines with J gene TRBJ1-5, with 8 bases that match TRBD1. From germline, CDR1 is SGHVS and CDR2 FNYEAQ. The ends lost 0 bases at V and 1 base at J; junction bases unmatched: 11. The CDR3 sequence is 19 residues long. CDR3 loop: CASSLALGQGALSNQPQHF. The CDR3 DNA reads TGTGCCAGCAGCTTAGCGTTGGGCCAGGGGGCATTGAGCAATCAGCCCCAGCATTTT.

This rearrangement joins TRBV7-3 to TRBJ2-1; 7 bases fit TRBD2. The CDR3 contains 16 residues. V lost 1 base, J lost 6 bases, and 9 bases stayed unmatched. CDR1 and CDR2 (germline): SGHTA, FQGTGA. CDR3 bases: TGTGCCAGCAGCTTAAGTGTGTCGGGGGGAGGCAATGAGCAGTTCTTC. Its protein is CASSLSVSGGGNEQFF.

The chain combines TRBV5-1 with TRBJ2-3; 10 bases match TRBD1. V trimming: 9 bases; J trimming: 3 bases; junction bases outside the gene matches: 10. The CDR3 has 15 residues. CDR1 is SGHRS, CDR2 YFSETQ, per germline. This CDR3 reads CATQAGTGVTDTQYF. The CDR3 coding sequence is TGCGCCACCCAGGCAGGGACAGGGGTGACAGATACGCAGTATTTT. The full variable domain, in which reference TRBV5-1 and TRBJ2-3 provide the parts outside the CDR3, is KAGVTQTPRYLIKTRGQQVTLSCSPISGHRSVSWYQQTPGQGLQFLFEYFSETQRNKGNFPGRFSGRQFSNSRSEMNVSTLELGDSALYLCATQAGTGVTDTQYFGPGTRLTVL.

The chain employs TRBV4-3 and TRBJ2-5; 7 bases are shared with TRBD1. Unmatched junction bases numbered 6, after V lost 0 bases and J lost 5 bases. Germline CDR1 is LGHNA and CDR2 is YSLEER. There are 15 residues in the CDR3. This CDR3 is CASSQDQDRVETQYF. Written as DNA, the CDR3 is TGCGCCAGCAGCCAAGATCAAGACAGGGTGGAGACCCAGTACTTC.

CDR3 nucleotide sequence: TGCGCCAGCAGCCAAGATTGGGGTCCGGACAGCCTCTTCTCTGGAAACACCATATATTTT. It translates to CASSQDWGPDSLFSGNTIYF. This chain uses TRBV4-3 with TRBJ1-3; perhaps TRBD1 as D (6 bases). V gave up 0 bases and J gave up 0 bases, with 21 bases separating them. Germline V gene data show CDR1 as LGHNA and CDR2 as YSLEER. The CDR3 loop spans 20 amino acids.

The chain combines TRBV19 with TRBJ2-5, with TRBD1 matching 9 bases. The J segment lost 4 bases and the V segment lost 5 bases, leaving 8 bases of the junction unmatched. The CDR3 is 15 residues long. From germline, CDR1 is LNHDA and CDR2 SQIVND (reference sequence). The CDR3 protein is CASSRGTGLTETQYF. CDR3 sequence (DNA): TGTGCCAGTAGTCGAGGGACAGGGTTGACAGAGACCCAGTACTTC.

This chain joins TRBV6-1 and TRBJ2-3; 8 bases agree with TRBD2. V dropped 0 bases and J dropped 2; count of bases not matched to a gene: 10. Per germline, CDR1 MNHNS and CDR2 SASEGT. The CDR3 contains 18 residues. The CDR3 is CASSEAGRFSGDTDTQYF. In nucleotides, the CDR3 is TGTGCCAGCAGTGAAGCGGGTCGGTTTAGCGGGGACACAGATACGCAGTATTTT.

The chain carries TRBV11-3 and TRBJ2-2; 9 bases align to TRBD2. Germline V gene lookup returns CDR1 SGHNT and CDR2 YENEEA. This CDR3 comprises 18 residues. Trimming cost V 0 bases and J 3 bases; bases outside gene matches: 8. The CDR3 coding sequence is TGTGCCAGCAGCTTAGATGCTAGCGGGGCCTCCGACACCGGGGAGCTGTTTTTT. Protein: CASSLDASGASDTGELFF.

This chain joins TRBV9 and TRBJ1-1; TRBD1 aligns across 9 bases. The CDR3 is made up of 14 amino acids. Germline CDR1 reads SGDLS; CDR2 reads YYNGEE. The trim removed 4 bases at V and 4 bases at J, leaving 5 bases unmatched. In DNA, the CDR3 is TGTGCCAGCAGCTTAGGACAGGGGAGCACTGAAGCTTTCTTT. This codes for CASSLGQGSTEAFF.

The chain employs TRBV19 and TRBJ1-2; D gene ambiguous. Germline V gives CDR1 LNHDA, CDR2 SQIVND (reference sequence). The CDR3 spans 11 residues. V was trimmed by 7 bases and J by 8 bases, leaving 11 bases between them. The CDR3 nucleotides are TGTGCCAGTATTGGCTGGAGGGGCTACACCTTC. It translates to CASIGWRGYTF.

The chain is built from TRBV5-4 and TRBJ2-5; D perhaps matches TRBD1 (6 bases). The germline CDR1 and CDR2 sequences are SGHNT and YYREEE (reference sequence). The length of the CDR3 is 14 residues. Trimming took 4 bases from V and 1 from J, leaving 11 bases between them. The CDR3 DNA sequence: TGTGCCAGCAGCGCAGGGGAGTCCCAAGAGACCCAGTACTTC. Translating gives CASSAGESQETQYF.

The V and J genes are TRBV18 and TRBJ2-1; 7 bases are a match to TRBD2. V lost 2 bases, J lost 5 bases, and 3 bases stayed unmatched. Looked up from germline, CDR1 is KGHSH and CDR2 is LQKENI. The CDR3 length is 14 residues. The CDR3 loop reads CASSPSGVNNEQFF. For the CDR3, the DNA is TGTGCCAGCTCACCAAGCGGGGTTAACAATGAGCAGTTCTTC.